Listed here are 14 T cell receptor beta chains from one sample, sequenced in a study of beta chain features in type 1 diabetes. As every portion of the isolated RNA was reverse transcribed, the sequencing read expressed TCRB transcripts. The repertoire was sequenced with immunoSEQ multiplex PCR; TCRdb's copy has only in-frame clones and lacks some. Among 300,000 to 400,000 clones listed, over 9.5% were seen once. Material for sequencing was naive CD4+ T cells from blood. These receptors were obtained from a man aged 18-30 years in good health.

This clone was seen only a few times. The V call is TRBV30, the J call TRBJ1-5; tentative D call: TRBD1 (6 bases). From germline, CDR1 is GTSNPN and CDR2 SVGIG (reference sequence). The length of the CDR3 is 13 residues. V dropped 3 bases and J dropped 1 base, with 7 bases sitting between them. CDR3 nucleotides: TGTGCCTGGAGGGGACAAAGCAATCAGCCCCAGCATTTT. This translates into CAWRGQSNQPQHF.

CDR3 sequence reads: CSVSGQHNEKLFF. The CDR3 DNA reads as TGCAGCGTTTCGGGACAGCATAATGAAAAACTGTTTTTT. V and J are TRBV29-1 and TRBJ1-4; 7 bases fit TRBD1. CDR1 is SQVTM and CDR2 is ANQGSEA in the germline V gene. J gave up 4 bases and V 5 bases, and 4 bases lay outside the gene matches. The CDR3 runs to 13 residues.

On this clone: Other DNA sequences from this sample encode an identical CDR3 as well. The rearrangement links TRBV7-2 to TRBJ2-5; TRBD1 matches 11 bases. CDR3 length: 14 amino acids. With 5 bases clipped from V and 5 bases from J, the junction kept 4 bases outside the gene matches. Germline lookup yields CDR1 SGHTA and CDR2 FQGNSA. Here the CDR3 reads CASSLDRGRETQYF. In DNA, the CDR3 is TGTGCCAGCAGCCTGGACAGGGGGCGGGAGACCCAGTACTTC.

This clone was found a few times. V is TRBV25-1 and J is TRBJ1-1; D call uncertain. Between the trimmed V and J ends, which lost 2 bases and 1 base, there was a span of 8 bases. The CDR3 length is 14 residues. Germline V gives CDR1 MGHDK, CDR2 SYGVNS. CDR3 amino acids: CASSEPGRNTEAFF. CDR3 sequence (DNA): TGTGCCAGCAGTGAACCGGGGAGGAACACTGAAGCTTTCTTT. Based on the CDR3 plus reference TRBV25-1 and TRBJ1-1, the full variable domain is EADIYQTPRYLVIGTGKKITLECSQTMGHDKMYWYQQDPGMELHLIHYSYGVNSTEKGDLSSESTVSRIRTEHFPLTLESARPSHTSQYLCASSEPGRNTEAFFGQGTRLTVV.

This rearrangement joins TRBV11-1 to TRBJ2-2, with TRBD1 matching 9 bases. The CDR3 runs 14 residues. Germline V gene lookup returns CDR1 SGHAT and CDR2 FQDESV (reference sequence). Trimming at V came to 5 bases and at J to 4 bases, leaving 2 bases not matched to a gene. The CDR3 sequence is CASSGDRVTGELFF. Here the CDR3 DNA reads TGTGCCAGCAGCGGGGACAGGGTCACCGGGGAGCTGTTTTTT.

The CDR3: CASSLQGTDTQYF. The CDR3 nucleotides read TGCGCCAGCAGCTTACAGGGGACAGATACGCAGTATTTT. This chain joins TRBV5-1 and TRBJ2-3; 7 bases are shared with TRBD1. Germline loops: CDR1 SGHRS, CDR2 YFSETQ. The CDR3 spans 13 residues. Unmatched junction bases numbered 0, after V lost 2 bases and J lost 3 bases.

The CDR3 DNA follows: TGTGCCAGCAGCTTAAATAGTGGAGATACGCAGTATTTT. As protein: CASSLNSGDTQYF. The gene calls are TRBV7-3 and TRBJ2-3; no clear D. The V end was cut by 1 base, the J end by 5 bases, with 7 bases between. Looked up from germline, CDR1 is SGHTA and CDR2 is FQGTGA. This CDR3 is 13 amino acids long.

The J gene is TRBJ1-6, the V gene TRBV14; D gene uncertain. The ends were cut back, 6 bases at V and 10 bases at J, with 22 bases in the middle. CDR3 length: 16 amino acids. Germline values: CDR1 SGHDN, CDR2 FVKESK. The CDR3 DNA follows: TGTGCCAGCAGAAACGGGAGTCGCGGTTGGAGCTCACCCCTCCACTTT. Amino acid sequence: CASRNGSRGWSSPLHF.

This clone turned up a few times. The gene calls are TRBV7-9 and TRBJ2-5; 10 nucleotides agree with TRBD2. The CDR3 is 15 amino acids. Germline V gives CDR1 SEHNR, CDR2 FQNEAQ (reference sequence). V lost 3 bases and J lost 5; bases outside the gene matches: 6. CDR3 loop: CASSLSGGASETQYF. In DNA form, the CDR3 reads TGTGCCAGCAGCTTGAGCGGGGGGGCCAGTGAGACCCAGTACTTC. The complete variable domain, with remaining parts taken from reference TRBV7-9 and TRBJ2-5, reads DTGVSQNPRHKITKRGQNVTFRCDPISEHNRLYWYRQTLGQGPEFLTYFQNEAQLEKSRLLSDRFSAERPKGSFSTLEIQRTEQGDSAMYLCASSLSGGASETQYFGPGTRLLVL.

This clone has more than one count but fewer than ten. The chain is built from TRBV28 and TRBJ1-1; D is ambiguous. The CDR3 extends over 12 amino acids. V was cut by 2 bases and J by 7 bases, with 8 bases left in between. The germline gives CDR1 MDHEN, CDR2 SYDVKM. The CDR3 is CASSLSVGEAFF. For the CDR3, the DNA is TGTGCCAGCAGTTTAAGCGTGGGTGAAGCTTTCTTT.

This clone appeared a few times. The J gene is TRBJ2-1, the V gene TRBV4-2, with 11 bases lining up with TRBD1. The CDR3 runs 15 residues. V trimming: 3 bases; J trimming: 5 bases; junction bases outside the gene matches: 3. CDR1 LGHNA and CDR2 YNFKEQ come from the germline V gene. The chain's CDR3 is CASSHRDRGNNEQFF. The CDR3 DNA reads as TGTGCCAGCAGCCATCGGGACAGGGGGAACAATGAGCAGTTCTTC.

The chain is built from TRBV11-2 and TRBJ2-7, with D possibly matching TRBD2 (5 bases). CDR3 length: 15 amino acids. Trimming pared 5 bases from V and 2 bases from J, leaving 16 bases between. From germline, CDR1 is SGHAT and CDR2 FQNNGV. CDR3 DNA sequence: TGTGCCAGCAGCAGAACGCCGGACTTAGCCTACGAGCAGTACTTC. Its protein product is CASSRTPDLAYEQYF.

The chain has TRBV19 and TRBJ2-1; a possible D gene is TRBD1 (5 bases). The V end lost 9 bases, the J end lost 4 bases, and 16 bases lay between the germline ends. Germline assignment: CDR1 LNHDA and CDR2 SQIVND (reference sequence). The CDR3 covers 14 residues. CDR3 in amino acids: CASQAVNRYNEQFF. DNA for the CDR3: TGTGCCAGCCAAGCTGTGAACAGGTACAATGAGCAGTTCTTC.

This clone appeared a few times. The genes are TRBV5-1 and TRBJ2-3; D possibly corresponds to TRBD2 (6 bases). The length of the CDR3 is 17 residues. Germline V gene sequence: CDR1 SGHRS, CDR2 YFSETQ. V shed 2 bases and J shed 2 bases, with 18 bases lying between them. The CDR3 region has the DNA TGCGCCAGCAGCTTCAACCCGGCGGGGTCCCCCACAGATACGCAGTATTTT. It specifies CASSFNPAGSPTDTQYF.